This T cell receptor (beta chain) derives from a study of read filtering for tumor transcriptome and immune sequencing. Study-level information: TCR-mapped reads were about 3.5 to 10.27 million with IR-seq versus about 85 to 1,300 with RNA-seq.

This library used 300 to 500 ng RNA and molecular barcoded adaptors spanning alpha/delta and beta/gamma chains. TCRdb itself ran the reads through MiXCR, one entry per CDR3 protein. The table includes some 46,000 distinct CDR3 sequences, 9.5% to 15% detected once. Trimming took 4 bases from V and 1 from J, leaving 18 bases between them. This CDR3 has 16 amino acids. Germline V gene lookup returns CDR1 SGHDT and CDR2 YYEEEE. This clonotype came up many times. The source of this sequence is a donor at least 40 years old with multiple myeloma. Sequencing input: a population of CD138-negative cells sorted from bone marrow. The rearrangement links TRBV5-6 to TRBJ2-7; possibly TRBD2 for D (6 bases). The CDR3 coding sequence is TGTGCCAGCAGCCTACGGACTATCCTTGAGTCCTACGAGCAGTACTTC. Protein: CASSLRTILESYEQYF. Looking up the rest from reference TRBV5-6 and TRBJ2-7 gives the full variable domain: DAGVTQSPTHLIKTRGQQVTLRCSPKSGHDTVSWYQQALGQGPQFIFQYYEEEERQRGNFPDRFSGHQFPNYSSELNVNALLLGDSALYLCASSLRTILESYEQYFGPGTRLTVT.